The TCR beta chain described here comes from a study of T cell changes during pregnancy in multiple sclerosis. As for this clone: The junction departs from germline at one end; a sequencing error may be responsible. The same CDR3 arises from other DNA sequences in this sample as well.

This CDR3 region has 17 residues. The germline V gene encodes CDR1 MNHNS and CDR2 SASEGT. The data were produced by immunoSEQ multiplex PCR, yet TCRdb's version contains in-frame clones alone and is incomplete. Among 89,000 or so clones listed, roughly nine tenths were seen once. The rearrangement uses TRBV6-1 and TRBJ1-1, with a tentative D call TRBD1 (6 bases). The clonotype originates from a female donor in good health, serving as a control in a pregnancy study. Some clones in this sample may be carry-over from other donors' samples. This specimen consisted of PBMCs, obtained in the first trimester of pregnancy. The CDR3 spells CASSEAIARGVATEAFF. The CDR3 region has the DNA TGTGCTAGCAGTGAAGCGATCGCCAGGGGTGTGGCCACTGAAGCTTTCTTT.